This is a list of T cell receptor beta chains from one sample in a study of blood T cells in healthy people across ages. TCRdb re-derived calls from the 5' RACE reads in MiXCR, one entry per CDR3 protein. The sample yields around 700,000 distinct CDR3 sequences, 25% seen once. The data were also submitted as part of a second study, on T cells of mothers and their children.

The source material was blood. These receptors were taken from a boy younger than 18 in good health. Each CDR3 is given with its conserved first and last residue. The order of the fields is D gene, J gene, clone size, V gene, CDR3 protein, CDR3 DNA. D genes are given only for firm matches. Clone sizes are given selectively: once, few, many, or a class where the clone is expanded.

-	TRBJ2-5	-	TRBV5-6	CASSLFMGVETQYF	TGTGCCAGCAGCTTGTTCATGGGTGTGGAGACCCAGTACTTC
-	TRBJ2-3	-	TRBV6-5	CASSYQRFDTQYF	TGTGCCAGCAGTTATCAGAGGTTCGATACGCAGTATTTT
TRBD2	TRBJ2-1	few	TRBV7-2	CASITSAKGNEQFF	TGTGCCAGCATTACTAGCGCCAAGGGCAATGAGCAGTTCTTC
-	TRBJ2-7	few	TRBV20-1	CSARDRGATYEQYF	TGCAGTGCTAGAGATCGGGGGGCGACCTACGAGCAGTACTTC
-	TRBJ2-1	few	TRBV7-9	CASSNGRYNEQFF	TGTGCCAGCAGCAACGGACGGTACAATGAGCAGTTCTTC
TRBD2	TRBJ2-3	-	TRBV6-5	CASSLAGDEDTQYF	TGTGCCAGCAGCCTAGCGGGAGATGAAGATACGCAGTATTTT
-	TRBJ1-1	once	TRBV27	CATGRSNTEAFF	TGTGCCACGGGGCGATCGAACACTGAAGCTTTCTTT
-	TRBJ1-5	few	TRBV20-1	CSARRGGDQPQHF	TGCAGTGCTAGGCGGGGGGGTGATCAGCCCCAGCATTTT
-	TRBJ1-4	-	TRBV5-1	CASSLFTTNEKLFF	TGCGCCAGCAGCTTATTCACAACTAATGAAAAACTGTTTTTT
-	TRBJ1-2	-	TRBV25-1	CASSEGIWTELYGYTF	TGTGCCAGCAGTGAAGGGATATGGACAGAATTATATGGCTACACCTTC
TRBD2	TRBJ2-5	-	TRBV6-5	CASSYLRTSGETQYF	TGTGCCAGCAGCTACTTACGGACTAGCGGAGAGACCCAGTACTTC
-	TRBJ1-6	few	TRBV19	CASSIGTGLYNSPLHF	TGTGCCAGTAGTATTGGAACGGGGCTATATAATTCACCCCTCCACTTT
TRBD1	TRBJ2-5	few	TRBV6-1	CASILRDRVFGTQYF	TGTGCCAGCATCCTCCGGGACAGGGTCTTTGGGACCCAGTACTTC
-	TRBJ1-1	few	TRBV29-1	CSVEVRTVEPFF	TGCAGCGTTGAAGTTAGGACAGTCGAACCTTTCTTT
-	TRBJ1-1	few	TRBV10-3	CAISESRTMNTEAFF	TGTGCCATCAGTGAGTCTAGGACAATGAACACTGAAGCTTTCTTT
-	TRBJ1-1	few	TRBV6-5	CASSYSGARVNTEAFF	TGTGCCAGCAGTTACTCTGGGGCCAGAGTGAACACTGAAGCTTTCTTT
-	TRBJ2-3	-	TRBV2	CASKGYTDTQYF	TGTGCCAGCAAGGGATACACAGATACGCAGTATTTT
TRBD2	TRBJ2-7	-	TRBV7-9	CASSSREGSIYEQYF	TGTGCCAGCAGCTCCCGGGAGGGGTCGATCTACGAGCAGTACTTC
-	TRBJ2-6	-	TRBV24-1	CATSDFDSNYQSGANVLTF	TGTGCCACCAGCGATTTCGACAGCAACTACCAATCTGGGGCCAACGTCCTGACTTTC
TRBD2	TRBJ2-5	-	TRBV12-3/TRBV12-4	CASSLRIAGSETQYF	TGTGCCAGCAGCCTCAGAATAGCGGGAAGCGAGACCCAGTACTTC
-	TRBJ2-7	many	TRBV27	CASSYGPSYEQYF	TGTGCCAGCAGTTATGGCCCCTCCTACGAGCAGTACTTC
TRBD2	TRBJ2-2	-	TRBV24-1	CATSMRGAGGELFF	TGTGCCACCAGTATGCGGGGGGCTGGCGGGGAGCTGTTTTTT
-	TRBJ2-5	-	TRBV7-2	CASRLRRLGTQYF	TGTGCCAGCAGACTCAGGCGTCTGGGGACCCAGTACTTC
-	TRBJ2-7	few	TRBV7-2	CASSLAYGGDEQYF	TGTGCCAGCAGCTTAGCTTACGGTGGAGACGAGCAGTACTTC
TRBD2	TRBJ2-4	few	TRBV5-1	CASSLEPTSGSGNIQYF	TGCGCCAGCAGCTTGGAACCGACTAGCGGGAGCGGAAACATTCAGTACTTC
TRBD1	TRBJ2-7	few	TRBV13	CASSWGQGFYEQYF	TGTGCCAGCAGCTGGGGACAGGGGTTCTACGAGCAGTACTTC
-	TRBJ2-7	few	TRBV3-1	CASSPYDDEQYF	TGTGCCAGCAGCCCATATGATGACGAGCAGTACTTC
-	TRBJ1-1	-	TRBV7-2	CASSLGGASFTEAFF	TGTGCCAGCAGCTTAGGGGGGGCCTCCTTCACTGAAGCTTTCTTT
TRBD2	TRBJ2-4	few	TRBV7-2	CASSGPAGTQKYF	TGTGCCAGCAGCGGCCCAGCGGGGACCCAAAAGTACTTC
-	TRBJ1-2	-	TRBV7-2	CASSPRFREGYTF	TGTGCCAGCAGCCCCCGGTTTCGGGAGGGCTACACCTTC
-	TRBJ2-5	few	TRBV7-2	CASSPPPGTSPGTQYF	TGTGCCAGCAGCCCTCCTCCAGGGACTTCTCCCGGGACCCAGTACTTC
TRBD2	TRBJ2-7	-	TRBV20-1	CSARDTSGKGYEQYF	TGCAGTGCTAGAGATACTAGCGGGAAAGGCTACGAGCAGTACTTC
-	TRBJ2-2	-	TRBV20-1	CSARPSWTGELFF	TGCAGTGCTAGACCGAGTTGGACCGGGGAGCTGTTTTTT
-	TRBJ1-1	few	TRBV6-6	CASSRDTENTEAFF	TGTGCCAGCAGTCGGGACACCGAGAACACTGAAGCTTTCTTT
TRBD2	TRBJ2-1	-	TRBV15	CATSSLAGALLAYNEQFF	TGTGCCACCAGTTCCCTAGCGGGAGCCTTACTTGCCTACAATGAGCAGTTCTTC
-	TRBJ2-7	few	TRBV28	CASSLSITYEQYF	TGTGCCAGCAGTTTATCGATTACCTACGAGCAGTACTTC
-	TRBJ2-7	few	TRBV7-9	CASSFATSSSYEQYF	TGTGCCAGCAGCTTCGCAACCTCGAGCTCCTACGAGCAGTACTTC
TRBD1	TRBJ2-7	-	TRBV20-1	CSARGKDRVVYDSYEQYF	TGCAGTGCTAGAGGGAAGGACAGGGTCGTATATGACTCCTACGAGCAGTACTTC
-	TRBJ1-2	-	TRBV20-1	CSAPQVWGYTF	TGCAGTGCTCCTCAAGTATGGGGCTACACCTTC
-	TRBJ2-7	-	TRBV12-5	CASGLDTLLYEQYF	TGTGCTAGTGGCCTCGACACCTTACTTTACGAGCAGTACTTC
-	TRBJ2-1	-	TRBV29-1	CSASLLGGKYSNEQFF	TGCAGCGCCTCCCTCCTGGGCGGGAAGTATTCAAATGAGCAGTTCTTC
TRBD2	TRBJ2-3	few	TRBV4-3	CASSQGLAGDTQYF	TGCGCCAGCAGCCAAGGACTAGCGGGGGATACGCAGTATTTT
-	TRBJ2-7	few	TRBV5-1	CASSLEGNEAYEQYF	TGCGCCAGCAGCTTGGAAGGCAATGAGGCCTACGAGCAGTACTTC
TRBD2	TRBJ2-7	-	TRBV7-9	CASSSTRTSGAYEQYF	TGTGCCAGCAGCTCTACCAGGACTAGCGGAGCCTACGAGCAGTACTTC
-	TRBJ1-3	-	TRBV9	CASSVSGSPGNTIYF	TGTGCCAGCAGCGTGTCAGGGAGCCCTGGAAACACCATATATTTT
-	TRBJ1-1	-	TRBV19	CASSIGHMNTEAFF	TGTGCCAGTAGTATAGGGCATATGAACACTGAAGCTTTCTTT
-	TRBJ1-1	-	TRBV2	CASRQGANTEAFF	TGTGCCAGCAGGCAAGGGGCTAACACTGAAGCTTTCTTT
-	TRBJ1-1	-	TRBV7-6	CASSLVEPTTQGRGNEAFF	TGTGCCAGCAGCTTAGTAGAGCCGACCACTCAGGGACGGGGGAATGAAGCTTTCTTT
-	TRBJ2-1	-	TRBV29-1	CSVDDDRGTYNEQFF	TGCAGCGTTGATGATGACCGCGGAACCTACAATGAGCAGTTCTTC
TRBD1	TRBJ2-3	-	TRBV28	CASSFGRDSLFPTQYF	TGTGCCAGCAGTTTCGGCCGGGACAGTCTTTTCCCTACGCAGTATTTT
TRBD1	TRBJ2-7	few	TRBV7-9	CASNTGGLSSYEQYF	TGTGCCAGCAACACAGGGGGCCTTAGCTCCTACGAGCAGTACTTC
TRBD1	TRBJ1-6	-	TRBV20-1	CSAATGGNSPLHF	TGCAGTGCCGCGACAGGGGGAAATTCACCCCTCCACTTT
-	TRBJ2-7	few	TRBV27	CASSTVPGLSYEQYF	TGTGCCAGCAGTACCGTCCCGGGACTCTCCTACGAGCAGTACTTC